This is a list of T cell receptor beta chains from one sample in a study of regulatory T cells in long-lasting Graves disease. Via MiXCR, TCRdb re-called the multiplex PCR reads, giving one row per CDR3 protein. This table has 350,000 to 500,000 distinct CDR3 sequences, around 20% appearing once. Material: peripheral blood mononuclear cells (PBMCs), obtained when the disease was refractory, from a patient treated with antithyroid drugs. The source of these receptors is a female donor with Graves disease. CDR3s include the opening cysteine and the closing phenylalanine or tryptophan. D genes are given only for firm matches. Clone size is not always given. Where it is, it says once, few, many or a class for expanded clones.

d_gene | abundance | j_gene | v_gene | CDR3nt | CDR3aa
TRBD1 | - | TRBJ2-7 | TRBV9 | TGTGCCAGCAGCGGAGAACCAGGGGGCTCCTACGAGCAGTACTTC | CASSGEPGGSYEQYF
TRBD2 | - | TRBJ2-1 | TRBV5-8 | TGTGCCAGCACCCTCAACGGGGGGGCCCTTCTGAGGAATGAGCAGTTCTTC | CASTLNGGALLRNEQFF
- | few | TRBJ2-7 | TRBV27 | TGTGCCAGCGTCAGGGAGGTCCCCTACGAGCAGTACTTC | CASVREVPYEQYF
- | many | TRBJ1-5 | TRBV6-1 | TGTGCCAGCGCAACCGGGACGGTCCAGCCCCAGCATTTT | CASATGTVQPQHF
- | - | TRBJ1-1 | TRBV6-1 | TGTGCCAGCAGTGCGACCCGAACGGGCACTGAAGCTTTCTTT | CASSATRTGTEAFF
- | many | TRBJ1-4 | TRBV11-2 | TGTGCCAGCAGCTTAGAAGGGGGGACTGGAGAAAAACTGTTTTTT | CASSLEGGTGEKLFF
TRBD2 | many | TRBJ2-1 | TRBV7-2 | TGTGCCAGCAGCTTAGGGGGCGCTACTAGCGGGAGGCGACGGAATGAGCAGTTCTTC | CASSLGGATSGRRRNEQFF
- | many | TRBJ2-2 | TRBV28 | TGTGCCAGCAGAACCGGGACTCTGAACACCGGGGAGCTGTTTTTT | CASRTGTLNTGELFF
TRBD2 | - | TRBJ2-7 | TRBV15 | TGTGCCACCTCACTAGCGGGAGAATCCTACGAGCAGTACTTC | CATSLAGESYEQYF
- | few | TRBJ2-2 | TRBV6-2/TRBV6-3 | TGTGCCAGCAGGGCCGACACCGGGGAGCTGTTTTTT | CASRADTGELFF
- | many | TRBJ1-1 | TRBV3-1 | TGTGCCAGCAGCCTAACTAGGGGGAGCACTGAAGCTTTCTTT | CASSLTRGSTEAFF
- | few | TRBJ2-7 | TRBV9 | TGTGCCAGCAGCGTAGATGAGGGGTACGAGCAGTACTTC | CASSVDEGYEQYF
- | few | TRBJ1-1 | TRBV6-2/TRBV6-3 | TGTGCCAGCAGTGACTCGCTTGGGGCGGACACTGAAGCTTTCTTT | CASSDSLGADTEAFF
- | many | TRBJ2-7 | TRBV28 | TGTGCCAGCAGTTTTGGAACTGGACGGTTGGACGAGCAGTACTTC | CASSFGTGRLDEQYF
- | - | TRBJ1-5 | TRBV24-1 | TGTGCCACCAGTGCCATCCGGGCCCCCAATCAGCCCCAGCATTTT | CATSAIRAPNQPQHF
TRBD1 | many | TRBJ2-7 | TRBV7-3 | TGTGCCAGCAGCTCCCGACCGGGACAGAACGCCGAGCAGTACTTC | CASSSRPGQNAEQYF
TRBD1 | many | TRBJ1-2 | TRBV27 | TGTGCCAGCAGTTTCCTCTTAGGACAGGGGGCGGAAGGCTACACCTTC | CASSFLLGQGAEGYTF
- | many | TRBJ2-5 | TRBV30 | TGTGCCTGGAGCGTTACGAATCAAGAGACCCAGTACTTC | CAWSVTNQETQYF
TRBD1 | few | TRBJ2-3 | TRBV29-1 | TGCAGCGTTGAACGGGGTGGGACAGGGCTGTCAGATACGCAGTATTTT | CSVERGGTGLSDTQYF
- | many | TRBJ2-7 | TRBV7-6 | TGTGCCAGCAGCTTAGGACAGGGACTCTCCTACGAGCAGTACTTC | CASSLGQGLSYEQYF
TRBD2 | - | TRBJ2-5 | TRBV28 | TGTGCCAGCAGTATCCCGGGACTAGCGGGAGAAGAGACCCAGTACTTC | CASSIPGLAGEETQYF
- | many | TRBJ2-7 | TRBV10-3 | TGTGCCATCAGTGAGTCCAGCCCGGATACCCTCTACGAGCAGTACTTC | CAISESSPDTLYEQYF
TRBD1 | many | TRBJ1-2 | TRBV2 | TGTGCCAGCATTCCGGGACAGGGCTTCTATGGCTACACCTTC | CASIPGQGFYGYTF
- | many | TRBJ1-3 | TRBV27 | TGTGCCAGCAGAGGGTGGAATAGCACTGGAAACACCATATATTTT | CASRGWNSTGNTIYF
TRBD2 | many | TRBJ2-7 | TRBV7-9 | TGTGCCAGCAGCGCCCTCCTGACTAGCGCTTCCTACGAGCAGTACTTC | CASSALLTSASYEQYF
- | many | TRBJ1-2 | TRBV6-1 | TGTGCCAGCGCGTGGATCCCTAACTATGGCTACACCTTC | CASAWIPNYGYTF
TRBD1 | many | TRBJ2-7 | TRBV28 | TGTGCCAGCAGTCTACCACAGAAAGAGACAGGGTACTCGACCTACGAGCAGTACTTC | CASSLPQKETGYSTYEQYF
- | - | TRBJ1-3 | TRBV3-1 | TGTGCCAGCAGCCCCGCATCCGGAAACACCATATATTTT | CASSPASGNTIYF
- | - | TRBJ1-1 | TRBV7-9 | TGTGCCAGCAGCTTAGTGGACAAGGACACTGAAGCTTTCTTT | CASSLVDKDTEAFF
- | many | TRBJ1-1 | TRBV27 | TGTGCCAGCAGTTTAGGGAGTTACACGAACACTGAAGCTTTCTTT | CASSLGSYTNTEAFF
TRBD1 | many | TRBJ2-7 | TRBV6-1 | TGTGCCAGACCGGGACAGGGGTCCTACGAGCAGTACTTC | CARPGQGSYEQYF
- | few | TRBJ1-3 | TRBV30 | TGTGCCTGGACCCGTCCGGGCCCTGGAAACACCATATATTTT | CAWTRPGPGNTIYF
TRBD1 | - | TRBJ2-7 | TRBV3-1 | TGTGCCAGCAGCCAAGACCGGGACAGAAACATCTACGAGCAGTACTTC | CASSQDRDRNIYEQYF
TRBD2 | - | TRBJ2-7 | TRBV20-1 | TGCAGTGCTCAGAGGCCTAGCGGGAGCTACGAGCAGTACTTC | CSAQRPSGSYEQYF
TRBD2 | few | TRBJ2-3 | TRBV7-9 | TGTGCCAGCAGCGGATTAGCGGGAGTGAAAGATACGCAGTATTTT | CASSGLAGVKDTQYF
TRBD1 | few | TRBJ1-1 | TRBV7-2 | TGTGCCAGCAGCTTAGACGCACAGGGGACTGAAGCTTTCTTT | CASSLDAQGTEAFF
- | many | TRBJ2-5 | TRBV20-1 | TGCAGTGCTCCTGGAGAGGGCCACGAGACCCAGTACTTC | CSAPGEGHETQYF
- | - | TRBJ1-1 | TRBV7-2 | TGTGCCAGCAGCTTCTGGGGATGTGGGGGGCTGGGTGAAGCTTTCTTT | CASSFWGCGGLGEAFF
TRBD1 | - | TRBJ1-1 | TRBV14 | TGTGCCAGCAGCCCGATAACAGGGGGAGCAGCTTTCTTT | CASSPITGGAAFF
- | many | TRBJ1-1 | TRBV2 | TGTGCCAGCAGTGAAACGGGAGGTAAGACTGAAGCTTTCTTT | CASSETGGKTEAFF
- | - | TRBJ1-5 | TRBV28 | TGTGCCAGCAGTTTGGAACAGGGAAATCAGCCCCAGCATTTT | CASSLEQGNQPQHF
TRBD1 | many | TRBJ1-5 | TRBV6-2/TRBV6-3 | TGTGCCAGCAGCCCGACCAGGGGGCCTAGCAATCAGCCCCAGCATTTT | CASSPTRGPSNQPQHF
- | many | TRBJ1-2 | TRBV28 | TGTGCCAGCAGTGCCACAGGTTACGGCTACACCTTC | CASSATGYGYTF
TRBD1 | few | TRBJ1-5 | TRBV18 | TGTGCCAGCTCAATACAGGGGGAGGGAAGCAATCAGCCCCAGCATTTT | CASSIQGEGSNQPQHF
- | - | TRBJ1-6 | TRBV20-1 | TGCAGTGCTAGCCACAGGGACGGGTCACCCCTCCACTTT | CSASHRDGSPLHF
TRBD2 | - | TRBJ2-1 | TRBV28 | TGTGCCAGCAGTTCCCATGGGACTAGCGGTGAGCAGTTCTTC | CASSSHGTSGEQFF
TRBD1 | - | TRBJ2-2 | TRBV10-3 | TGTGCCATTCGCGACAGGGCCCGGGAGCTGTTTTTT | CAIRDRARELFF
- | many | TRBJ2-7 | TRBV15 | TGTGCCACCAGCCCACGATTCCTTTACGAGCAGTACTTC | CATSPRFLYEQYF